The 26 T cell receptor beta chains below all came from one sample that was sequenced in a study of OX40 agonist ivuxolimab in advanced cancers. Produced via immunoSEQ multiplex PCR; TCRdb's table is partial and in-frame only. This sample has about 28,000 clones, with 86% found just once. Source: CD4+ or CD8+ T cells sorted from blood, taken in a trial of the OX40 agonist ivuxolimab. These TCRs come from an adult with an advanced solid tumor such as melanoma, head and neck, liver or kidney cancer.

The rearrangement links TRBV7-9 to TRBJ1-4; TRBD1 matches 7 bases. The germline gives CDR1 SEHNR, CDR2 FQNEAQ (reference sequence). V lost 5 bases, J lost 4 bases, and 4 bases stayed unmatched. The CDR3 runs to 14 residues. CDR3 residues: CASSPGDSNEKLFF. CDR3 bases: TGTGCCAGCAGCCCCGGGGACAGTAATGAAAAACTGTTTTTT.

This clone was counted a single time. This chain links TRBV6-1 with TRBJ2-5, with D possibly being TRBD2 (6 bases). V was clipped by 4 bases and J by 5 bases, with 14 bases between them. CDR1 and CDR2 (germline): MNHNS, SASEGT. The CDR3 runs 14 residues. For the CDR3, the DNA is TGTGCCAGCAGTGTTAGGAGACTAGGGGAGACCCAGTACTTC. Amino acids: CASSVRRLGETQYF.

The V call is TRBV19, the J call TRBJ2-5; unclear D gene. Gene TRBJ2-7 matches the end of the DNA better, so the J call may be wrong. The CDR3 is 14 amino acids. Germline assignment: CDR1 LNHDA and CDR2 SQIVND (reference sequence). This CDR3 is CASSSGVLNDEQYF. The CDR3 DNA follows: TGTGCCAGTAGTTCTGGTGTTCTTAACGACGAGCAGTACTTC.

The CDR3 DNA follows: TGTGCCAGCAGCTCCGGATACTACGAGCAGTACTTC. Translated: CASSSGYYEQYF. The chain recombines TRBV7-9 with TRBJ2-7; unclear D gene. Germline-derived CDR1 and CDR2 are SEHNR and FQNEAQ (reference sequence). The CDR3 sequence is 12 residues long. The V end lost 4 bases, the J end lost 3 bases, and 7 bases lay between the germline ends.

The chain employs TRBV2 and TRBJ2-7; D possibly corresponds to TRBD2 (5 bases). The CDR3 has 16 residues. Germline CDR1 and CDR2: SNHLY and FYNNEI. Trimming took off 2 bases at V and 0 bases at J, with 14 bases between the two ends. CDR3 in amino acids: CASSEQDSKSSYEQYF. The CDR3 DNA reads TGTGCCAGCAGTGAACAGGACTCGAAGAGCTCCTACGAGCAGTACTTC.

The count of this clone is one. The chain couples TRBV5-8 to TRBJ2-4; 9 bases agree with TRBD2. This CDR3 is 17 amino acids long. Germline V CDR1 and CDR2: SGHTS, YDEGEE. V lost 4 bases to trimming and J lost 1 base; unmatched junction nucleotides: 9. CDR3 sequence reads: CASSPHAGGRAKNIQYF. For the CDR3, the DNA is TGTGCCAGCAGCCCCCACGCGGGGGGGAGGGCCAAAAACATTCAGTACTTC.

The chain combines TRBV11-2 with TRBJ2-3; D is uncertain. Trimming left V 8 bases short and J 1 base short, with 10 bases between. This CDR3 has 13 residues. CDR1 is SGHAT and CDR2 is FQNNGV in the germline V gene. The chain's CDR3 is CASVASGTDTQYF. For the CDR3, the DNA is TGTGCCAGCGTAGCCTCCGGCACAGATACGCAGTATTTT.

The chain has TRBV5-5 and TRBJ1-2; D not certain. The germline V and J ends were trimmed by 1 base and 4 bases, with 8 bases remaining between them. This CDR3 has 13 amino acids. The germline V gene has CDR1 SGHKS and CDR2 YYEKEE (reference sequence). The CDR3 sequence is CASSLLESYGYTF. In DNA form, the CDR3 reads TGTGCCAGCAGCTTGCTAGAGTCCTATGGCTACACCTTC. The variable domain in full, with the rest retrieved from reference TRBV5-5 and TRBJ1-2, is DAGVTQSPTHLIKTRGQQVTLRCSPISGHKSVSWYQQVLGQGPQFIFQYYEKEERGRGNFPDRFSARQFPNYSSELNVNALLLGDSALYLCASSLLESYGYTFGSGTRLTVV.

This clone has just one count. The rearrangement links TRBV4-1 to TRBJ1-3; D is uncertain. Germline V gene sequence: CDR1 MGHRA, CDR2 YSYEKL. Trimming stripped 0 bases from V and 6 bases from J, with 3 bases between. The length of the CDR3 is 12 residues. CDR3 DNA: TGCGCCAGCAGCCAAGAGACAAACACCATATATTTT. Its translation is CASSQETNTIYF.

The chain's CDR3 is CASSLDRGRGNQPQHF. As DNA, the CDR3 is TGTGCCAGCAGCTTAGATCGGGGACGTGGCAATCAGCCCCAGCATTTT. The V gene is TRBV7-8, the J gene TRBJ1-5; TRBD1 is a possible D gene (5 bases). With 1 base removed from V and 2 bases from J, the gap between germline ends came to 12 bases. The germline CDR1 and CDR2 sequences are SGHVS and FQNEAQ. The CDR3 totals 16 residues.

This sequence joins TRBV2 and TRBJ2-7; 8 bases agree with TRBD1. Germline-derived CDR1 and CDR2 are SNHLY and FYNNEI. This CDR3 spans 15 amino acids. V shed 1 base, J shed 2 bases, and the junction held 4 bases outside the gene matches. CDR3 loop: CASSEDQGAAYEQYF. The DNA for the CDR3 is TGTGCCAGCAGTGAAGACCAGGGGGCTGCCTACGAGCAGTACTTC.

The gene calls are TRBV19 and TRBJ1-4, with D perhaps TRBD1 (6 bases). There are 14 residues in the CDR3. V was cut by 5 bases and J by 10 bases, with 17 bases left in between. The V gene's germline CDR1 is LNHDA and CDR2 SQIVND (reference sequence). The CDR3 DNA reads TGTGCCAGTAGTGCAACAGGGAATAGCGGAAAACTGTTTTTT. Residues: CASSATGNSGKLFF.

The chain joins TRBV9 to TRBJ1-2; D unresolved. Germline CDR1 reads SGDLS; CDR2 reads YYNGEE. V was clipped by 4 bases and J by 7 bases, with 11 bases between them. The CDR3 has 12 residues. CDR3 nucleotides: TGTGCCAGCAGCCTATCGGATGCTGGCTACACCTTC. Its protein product is CASSLSDAGYTF.

This clone was picked up a small number of times. Other DNA sequences of this sample code for an identical CDR3. J is TRBJ2-7 and V is TRBV5-1; no firm D call. In germline, CDR1 is SGHRS, CDR2 YFSETQ. This CDR3 has 13 residues. Trimming stripped 0 bases from V and 0 bases from J, with 4 bases between. CDR3 in amino acids: CASSLASSYEQYF. The DNA of the CDR3 is TGCGCCAGCAGCTTGGCCAGCTCCTACGAGCAGTACTTC.

The gene calls are TRBV7-8 and TRBJ1-1, with a weak D call TRBD1 (5 bases). This CDR3 comprises 17 residues. The V end lost 1 base, the J end lost 4 bases, and 19 bases lay between the germline ends. CDR1 and CDR2 (germline): SGHVS, FQNEAQ. The CDR3 region has the DNA TGTGCCAGCAGCTTAGTCAGGGAGGTCTACGGGTCCACTGAAGCTTTCTTT. Its translation: CASSLVREVYGSTEAFF.

The chain combines TRBV4-1 with TRBJ1-2, with a possible D match to TRBD1 (6 bases). CDR3 length: 13 residues. Germline V CDR1 and CDR2: MGHRA, YSYEKL. V was cut by 1 base and J by 7 bases, with 10 bases left in between. CDR3 amino acids: CASSQGDIGGYTF. The CDR3, as DNA: TGCGCCAGCAGCCAAGGGGACATTGGTGGCTACACCTTC.

This clone was seen a single time. This rearrangement joins TRBV2 to TRBJ2-1; 7 nucleotides line up with TRBD2. V lost 4 bases to trimming and J lost 0 bases; unmatched junction nucleotides: 9. The germline CDR1 and CDR2 sequences are SNHLY and FYNNEI. The length of the CDR3 is 17 residues. The CDR3 is CASSAHSTSSSYNEQFF. The CDR3 DNA reads as TGTGCCAGCAGTGCCCATTCGACTAGCTCCTCCTACAATGAGCAGTTCTTC.

V and J are TRBV18 and TRBJ1-2; D is ambiguous. The CDR3 is 13 amino acids. Trimming shortened V by 0 bases and J by 4 bases, and 6 bases separated the two germline ends. CDR1 is KGHSH and CDR2 is LQKENI in the germline V gene. CDR3 coding DNA: TGTGCCAGCTCACCACCCTTCGTCTATGGCTACACCTTC. Amino acids: CASSPPFVYGYTF.

The rearrangement links TRBV7-2 to TRBJ2-3, with D uncertain. V lost 5 bases and J 2 bases, leaving 14 bases between the germline ends. The CDR3 covers 15 residues. Germline CDR1 and CDR2: SGHTA and FQGNSA. CDR3: CASSLRARVTDTQYF. The CDR3 bases are TGTGCCAGCAGCCTCCGGGCTAGGGTCACAGATACGCAGTATTTT.

This chain joins TRBV4-1 and TRBJ1-4, with D possibly being TRBD1 (5 bases). This CDR3 is built from 18 residues. Germline CDR1 MGHRA, CDR2 YSYEKL. V was pared by 1 base and J by 3 bases, with 18 bases between. CDR3 sequence (DNA): TGCGCCAGCAGCCAAGGGTTTTTCAACAGGAGACCTAATGAAAAACTGTTTTTT. Translating gives CASSQGFFNRRPNEKLFF.

The gene calls are TRBV4-1 and TRBJ2-3; D might be TRBD2 (7 bases). The CDR3 runs 19 residues. Germline CDR1 MGHRA, CDR2 YSYEKL. Trimming took 0 bases from V and 2 from J, leaving 21 bases between them. CDR3 DNA: TGCGCCAGCAGCCAAGATCCCCCCCTATCCGGGGGGCTCACAGATACGCAGTATTTT. This sequence encodes CASSQDPPLSGGLTDTQYF.

The chain carries TRBV16 and TRBJ2-1; D remains unclear. CDR3 length: 14 residues. Germline CDR1 is KGHSY and CDR2 is FQNENV. The V and J ends lost 4 bases and 0 bases respectively, with 7 bases between them. The CDR3 region is CASSLWSSYNEQFF. The CDR3 DNA reads TGTGCCAGCAGCCTCTGGAGCTCCTACAATGAGCAGTTCTTC.

This chain joins TRBV5-1 and TRBJ2-7; no firm D call. The length of the CDR3 is 15 residues. Germline-derived CDR1 and CDR2 are SGHRS and YFSETQ. The V and J ends lost 2 bases and 4 bases respectively, with 16 bases between them. CDR3 bases: TGCGCCAGCAGCTTTTCCCGGCCAGAACCATACGAGCAGTACTTC. The encoded protein is CASSFSRPEPYEQYF.

The rearrangement links TRBV25-1 to TRBJ2-7, with a possible D match to TRBD2 (6 bases). CDR3 length: 12 residues. CDR1 MGHDK and CDR2 SYGVNS come from the germline V gene. V lost 7 bases, J lost 3 bases, and 10 bases lay in between. CDR3: CASNGGSYEQYF. The CDR3 coding sequence is TGTGCCAGCAATGGAGGGAGCTACGAGCAGTACTTC.

The chain is built from TRBV27 and TRBJ2-2; TRBD1 matches at 9 bases. CDR1 is MNHEY, CDR2 SMNVEV, per germline (reference sequence). This CDR3 is built from 14 residues. V lost 6 bases, J lost 7 bases, and 6 bases stayed unmatched. CDR3 DNA sequence: TGTGCCAGCAGCCCGGGACAGGGCGGCGGGGAGCTGTTTTTT. It is translated as CASSPGQGGGELFF.

The rearrangement joins TRBV30 to TRBJ2-7, with D perhaps TRBD1 (5 bases). Trimming shortened V by 0 bases and J by 6 bases, and 12 bases separated the two germline ends. Germline CDR1 GTSNPN, CDR2 SVGIG (reference sequence). CDR3 length: 13 amino acids. CDR3 loop: CAWSVTGQSEQYF. The CDR3 DNA reads as TGTGCCTGGAGTGTAACAGGTCAAAGCGAGCAGTACTTC.